This T cell receptor beta chain derives from a study of CD4 T cells in relation to SARS-CoV-2 and coronaviruses. The protocol was immunoSEQ multiplex PCR, while the TCRdb copy is restricted to in-frame clones and leaves out a portion. Of 35,000 to 40,000 clones listed, more than 75% are singletons. The receptor was isolated from an adult with COVID-19. Sequenced sample: memory CD4+ T cells from PBMCs.

CDR3: CASSKGTGGPFEQFF. The CDR3 DNA reads as TGTGCCAGCAGCAAAGGGACGGGGGGGCCCTTTGAGCAGTTCTTC. The chain carries TRBV21-1 and TRBJ2-1; the listed D gene, TRBD2, was not tested against the DNA. TRBV21-1 is flagged as a pseudogene. CDR3 length: 15 amino acids.